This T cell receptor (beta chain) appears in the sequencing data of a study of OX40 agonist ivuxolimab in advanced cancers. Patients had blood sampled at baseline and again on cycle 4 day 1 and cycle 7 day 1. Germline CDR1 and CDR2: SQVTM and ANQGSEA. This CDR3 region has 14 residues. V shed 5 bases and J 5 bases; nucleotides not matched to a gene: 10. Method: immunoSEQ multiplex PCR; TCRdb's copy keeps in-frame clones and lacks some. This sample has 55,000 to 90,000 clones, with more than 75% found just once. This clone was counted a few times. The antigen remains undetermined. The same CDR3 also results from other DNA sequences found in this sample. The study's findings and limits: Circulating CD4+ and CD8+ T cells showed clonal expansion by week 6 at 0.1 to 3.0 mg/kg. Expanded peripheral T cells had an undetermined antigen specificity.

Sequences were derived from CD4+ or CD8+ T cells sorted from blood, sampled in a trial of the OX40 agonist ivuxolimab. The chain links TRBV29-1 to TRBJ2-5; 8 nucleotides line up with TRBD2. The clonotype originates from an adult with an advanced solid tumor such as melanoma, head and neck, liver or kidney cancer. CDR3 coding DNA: TGCAGCGTTCGCGGGGGGCAGTTGGGGGAGACCCAGTACTTC. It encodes CSVRGGQLGETQYF.